The 27 T cell receptor beta chains listed next were all sequenced from one sample in a study of beta chain features in type 1 diabetes (dated 2018 in TCRdb). Library preparation employed the immunoSEQ multiplex PCR assay. The High Capacity cDNA Reverse Transcription Kit was used to reverse transcribe all of the isolated RNA, meaning that expressed TCRB transcripts were what got sequenced. Sourced from immuneACCESS, this table was stored by TCRdb with only in-frame sequences that have V and J called. A share of the clones is absent; for the studies checked, an unresolved V gene accounts for under half, and the remainder has no known explanation. In all, the sample holds approximately 170,000 clones, and about 9.8% of those were seen once. The ten largest account for 2.3% of the sample. Sequences were obtained from central memory CD4+ T cells from blood. The receptors stem from a woman aged 18-30 years in good health.

The chain joins TRBV5-6 to TRBJ1-6; weak D call: TRBD1 (6 bases). V was pared by 0 bases and J by 3 bases, with 7 bases between. CDR3 length: 15 residues. The germline V gene encodes CDR1 SGHDT and CDR2 YYEEEE. This CDR3 is CASSLGTDYNSPLHF. The CDR3 bases are TGTGCCAGCAGCTTGGGGACAGACTATAATTCACCCCTCCACTTT.

The chain combines TRBV2 with TRBJ2-7, with TRBD2 matching 7 bases. Losses at the gene ends were 4 bases for V and 0 bases for J; bases not matched to a gene: 6. Germline-derived CDR1 and CDR2 are SNHLY and FYNNEI. This CDR3 spans 15 amino acids. CDR3 in DNA: TGTGCCAGCAGTGTGGGGGGGGTGAACTCCTACGAGCAGTACTTC. Amino acids: CASSVGGVNSYEQYF.

This clone showed up just a few times. This may be a read error, as it is one base from a much larger clone. Additional DNA sequences in this sample encode the identical CDR3. The V gene is TRBV7-2, the J gene TRBJ2-5; D not certain. V was shortened by 5 bases and J by 1 base, with 5 bases between the two germline ends. This CDR3 region has 12 residues. Germline V gives CDR1 SGHTA, CDR2 FQGNSA. The CDR3 nucleotides read TGTGCCAGCAGCCCCGGCCAAGAGACCCAGTACTTC. Protein: CASSPGQETQYF.

This clone turned up a few times. The chain couples TRBV18 to TRBJ2-7, with 7 positions matching TRBD1. V was clipped by 0 bases and J by 8 bases; unmatched bases: 4. CDR1 is KGHSH and CDR2 is LQKENI in the germline V gene. This CDR3 has 13 residues. CDR3 nucleotide sequence: TGTGCCAGCTCACCACCCGGGACAGAAAAGCAGTACTTC. It encodes CASSPPGTEKQYF.

The rearrangement uses TRBV5-1 and TRBJ2-5, with D maybe TRBD1 (6 bases). The CDR3 covers 13 residues. Germline CDR1 reads SGHRS; CDR2 reads YFSETQ. Trimming removed 0 bases at V and 7 bases at J, with 10 bases between. CDR3 region: CASSLEGDGTQYF. CDR3 coding DNA: TGCGCCAGCAGCTTGGAGGGGGATGGGACCCAGTACTTC.

This chain's CDR3 is CASSRTGGAYEQYF. DNA for the CDR3: TGTGCCAGCAGTCGGACAGGGGGCGCCTACGAGCAGTACTTC. The rearrangement joins TRBV27 to TRBJ2-7, with TRBD1 identical over 11 bases. The CDR3 is made up of 14 amino acids. Germline V lookup: CDR1 MNHEY, CDR2 SMNVEV (reference sequence). V shed 5 bases, J shed 2 bases, and the junction held 2 bases outside the gene matches.

This clone was counted a few times. This chain connects TRBV29-1 to TRBJ2-2, with 14 nucleotides matching TRBD2. The V gene's germline CDR1 is SQVTM and CDR2 ANQGSEA. V dropped 3 bases and J dropped 5; count of bases not matched to a gene: 5. The CDR3 consists of 16 residues. In DNA, the CDR3 is TGCAGCGTTGAGGGGGGGACTAGCGGGAGAACCGGGGAGCTGTTTTTT. This gives the protein CSVEGGTSGRTGELFF.

V gene TRBV5-1 combines with J gene TRBJ2-3, with 8 bases aligning to TRBD2. This CDR3 is 16 amino acids long. J gave up 2 bases and V 2 bases, and 7 bases lay outside the gene matches. Germline-derived CDR1 and CDR2 are SGHRS and YFSETQ. CDR3 nucleotides: TGCGCCAGCAGCTTATACAGCGGGAGTCCCACAGATACGCAGTATTTT. Its protein is CASSLYSGSPTDTQYF.

A few counts support this clone. The chain combines TRBV28 with TRBJ2-1, with D possibly TRBD1 on 5 matching bases. The CDR3 covers 12 residues. The germline CDR1 and CDR2 sequences are MDHEN and SYDVKM. The V gene lost 2 bases and the J gene lost 8 bases, with 7 bases spanning the gap. The CDR3 sequence is CASSLLQDEQFF. In nucleotides, the CDR3 is TGTGCCAGCAGTTTACTACAGGATGAGCAGTTCTTC.

The V and J genes are TRBV4-1 and TRBJ2-1, with a tentative D call TRBD1 (5 bases). Trimming stripped 0 bases from V and 2 bases from J, with 11 bases between. This CDR3 region has 16 residues. Looked up from germline, CDR1 is MGHRA and CDR2 is YSYEKL. The CDR3 sequence is CASSQDIIGAYNEQFF. CDR3 DNA sequence: TGCGCCAGCAGCCAAGACATTATAGGGGCCTACAATGAGCAGTTCTTC.

The chain carries TRBV5-1 and TRBJ2-7, with 7 bases that match TRBD1. The assigned J gene may be wrong: the sequence end matches TRBJ2-1 better. CDR1 is SGHRS, CDR2 YFSETQ, per germline. CDR3 length equals 15 residues. CDR3 in DNA: TGCGCCAGCACCCCTGGGACAGTCGCCTACAATGAGCAGTTCTTC. This codes for CASTPGTVAYNEQFF.

The CDR3: CAILPGQGAANTEAFF. Here the CDR3 DNA reads TGTGCCATCCTTCCGGGACAGGGGGCCGCGAACACTGAAGCTTTCTTT. V usage is TRBV10-3 and J usage is TRBJ1-1; TRBD1 aligns across 12 bases. The CDR3 is made up of 16 amino acids. The germline gives CDR1 ENHRY, CDR2 SYGVKD. V trimming: 8 bases; J trimming: 1 base; junction bases outside the gene matches: 8.

The chain uses TRBV5-5 and TRBJ2-1; the D gene is possibly TRBD1 (5 bases). Trimming removed 0 bases at V and 0 bases at J, with 7 bases between. Germline assignment: CDR1 SGHKS and CDR2 YYEKEE (reference sequence). This CDR3 comprises 15 residues. DNA of the CDR3: TGTGCCAGCAGCTTGGGACAGATCTCCTACAATGAGCAGTTCTTC. It encodes CASSLGQISYNEQFF.

This clone turned up a few times. V and J are TRBV7-2 and TRBJ2-1, with D perhaps TRBD1 (5 bases). CDR1 is SGHTA and CDR2 is FQGNSA in the germline V gene. Trimming shortened V by 5 bases and J by 8 bases, and 16 bases separated the two germline ends. This CDR3 contains 14 residues. Written as DNA, the CDR3 is TGTGCCAGCAGCGTACAGCGACAGCAGGATGAGCAGTTCTTC. This sequence encodes CASSVQRQQDEQFF.

This clone has a handful of counts. This chain uses TRBV18 with TRBJ1-1, with a tentative D call TRBD1 (6 bases). Germline-derived CDR1 and CDR2 are KGHSH and LQKENI. CDR3 length equals 14 residues. Trimming shortened V by 3 bases and J by 4 bases, and 12 bases separated the two germline ends. The DNA for the CDR3 is TGTGCCAGCTCACCTCGAGGGGGATCCACTGAAGCTTTCTTT. Protein sequence: CASSPRGGSTEAFF.

The rearrangement uses TRBV6-5 and TRBJ1-6; D unclear. V was shortened by 4 bases and J by 6 bases, with 10 bases between the two germline ends. Germline loops: CDR1 MNHEY, CDR2 SVGAGI. CDR3 length: 14 amino acids. CDR3 nucleotide sequence: TGTGCCAGCAGTTCCCGACTGACTAATTCACCCCTCCACTTT. Protein sequence: CASSSRLTNSPLHF.

The genes are TRBV5-1 and TRBJ1-2; 7 bases are a match to TRBD1. CDR3 length equals 13 residues. Looked up from germline, CDR1 is SGHRS and CDR2 is YFSETQ. Losses at the gene ends were 4 bases for V and 2 bases for J; bases not matched to a gene: 2. The CDR3 DNA sequence: TGCGCCAGCAGCGAGACAGGGAACTATGGCTACACCTTC. Translation: CASSETGNYGYTF. Combining the CDR3 with reference TRBV5-1 and TRBJ1-2 gives the whole variable domain KAGVTQTPRYLIKTRGQQVTLSCSPISGHRSVSWYQQTPGQGLQFLFEYFSETQRNKGNFPGRFSGRQFSNSRSEMNVSTLELGDSALYLCASSETGNYGYTFGSGTRLTVV.

This clone has just a few counts. J is TRBJ1-4 and V is TRBV2, with D possibly TRBD1 on 5 matching bases. The CDR3 has 14 residues. Germline loops: CDR1 SNHLY, CDR2 FYNNEI. V lost 7 bases and J 3 bases, leaving 12 bases between the germline ends. DNA for the CDR3: TGTGCCAGCATTTGGGGCGGATCTAATGAAAAACTGTTTTTT. Its translation: CASIWGGSNEKLFF.

This clone was observed a few times. V gene TRBV6-1 combines with J gene TRBJ2-2; possible D gene TRBD1, 6 bases. This CDR3 spans 15 amino acids. Trimming shortened V by 3 bases and J by 1 base, and 9 bases separated the two germline ends. Germline CDR1 MNHNS, CDR2 SASEGT. CDR3 loop: CASSDRGENTGELFF. The DNA of the CDR3 is TGTGCCAGCAGTGACAGGGGAGAGAACACCGGGGAGCTGTTTTTT.

This clone was counted only a few times. J is TRBJ2-7 and V is TRBV4-2, with 9 nucleotides matching TRBD1. With V trimmed by 6 bases and J by 2 bases, 11 bases remained unmatched. CDR1 is LGHNA, CDR2 YNFKEQ, per germline. The CDR3 runs 16 residues. The CDR3 DNA sequence: TGTGCCAGCAGTTCTTCTTCCGGGACAGGGACCTACGAGCAGTACTTC. This codes for CASSSSSGTGTYEQYF.

This clone was recorded a few times. The chain uses TRBV30 and TRBJ2-7; 10 bases are shared with TRBD1. The trim removed 1 base at V and 5 bases at J, leaving 2 bases unmatched. Germline-derived CDR1 and CDR2 are GTSNPN and SVGIG (reference sequence). The CDR3 is 13 amino acids. The CDR3 sequence is CAWSGDRGHEQYF. The CDR3 region has the DNA TGTGCCTGGAGTGGGGACAGGGGCCACGAGCAGTACTTC.

V gene TRBV6-1 combines with J gene TRBJ1-5; D is possibly TRBD1 (6 bases). Germline V gives CDR1 MNHNS, CDR2 SASEGT. The germline V and J ends were trimmed by 2 bases and 3 bases, with 11 bases remaining between them. The CDR3 is 15 amino acids. CDR3: CASSESRQVNQPQHF. CDR3 bases: TGTGCCAGCAGTGAATCGCGACAGGTCAATCAGCCCCAGCATTTT.

This clone has just a few counts. The chain links TRBV10-3 to TRBJ2-7, with D maybe TRBD2 (5 bases). Trimming left V 2 bases short and J 3 bases short, with 11 bases between. The CDR3 is 14 amino acids. From germline, CDR1 is ENHRY and CDR2 SYGVKD. The CDR3 loop is CAISEEGVGYEQYF. In DNA, the CDR3 is TGTGCCATCAGTGAGGAGGGCGTAGGCTACGAGCAGTACTTC.

The J gene is TRBJ1-1, the V gene TRBV30; D uncertain. This CDR3 contains 14 residues. V was shortened by 3 bases and J by 3 bases, with 14 bases between the two germline ends. The germline V gene encodes CDR1 GTSNPN and CDR2 SVGIG (reference sequence). CDR3 bases: TGTGCCTGGAGGGCTAGTCCCGGGGACACTGAAGCTTTCTTT. Its translation: CAWRASPGDTEAFF.

This chain uses TRBV18 with TRBJ1-6, with D hard to call. V was shortened by 3 bases and J by 7 bases, with 13 bases between the two germline ends. Per germline, CDR1 KGHSH and CDR2 LQKENI. The CDR3 sequence is 15 residues long. The CDR3 nucleotides read TGTGCCAGCTCACCGAGCTCGGGGTTGAATTCACCCCTCCACTTT. Amino acid sequence: CASSPSSGLNSPLHF.

In its sample, this clone was seen a few times. The chain joins TRBV10-3 to TRBJ2-2; 7 positions match TRBD1. The V and J ends lost 6 bases and 0 bases, in that order; junction bases with no gene match: 1. Looked up from germline, CDR1 is ENHRY and CDR2 is SYGVKD. This CDR3 has 14 residues. The CDR3 nucleotides read TGTGCCATCAGGGGACAGTCGAACACCGGGGAGCTGTTTTTT. This sequence encodes CAIRGQSNTGELFF.

This sequence joins TRBV4-1 and TRBJ2-3; 7 nucleotides agree with TRBD1. V shed 4 bases, J shed 1 base, and the junction held 5 bases outside the gene matches. In germline, CDR1 is MGHRA, CDR2 YSYEKL. The CDR3 is made up of 15 amino acids. The CDR3 protein is CASSRSGQGTDTQYF. CDR3 coding DNA: TGCGCCAGCAGCCGCAGCGGACAGGGCACAGATACGCAGTATTTT.